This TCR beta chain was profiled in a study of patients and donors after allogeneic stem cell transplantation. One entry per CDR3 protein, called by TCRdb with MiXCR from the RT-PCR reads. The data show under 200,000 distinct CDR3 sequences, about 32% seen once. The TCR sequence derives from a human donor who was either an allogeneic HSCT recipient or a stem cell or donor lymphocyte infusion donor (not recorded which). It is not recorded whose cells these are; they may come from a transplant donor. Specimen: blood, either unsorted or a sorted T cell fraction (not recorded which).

CDR3 amino acids: CASSLGDSDRQYF. CDR3 in DNA: TGTGCCAGCAGCTTAGGGGACAGTGACCGCCAGTACTTC. V and J are TRBV7-8 and TRBJ2-5, with 7 bases matching TRBD1. The CDR3 sequence is 13 residues long. V lost 1 base to trimming and J lost 10 bases; unmatched junction nucleotides: 6. The germline CDR1 and CDR2 sequences are SGHVS and FQNEAQ.